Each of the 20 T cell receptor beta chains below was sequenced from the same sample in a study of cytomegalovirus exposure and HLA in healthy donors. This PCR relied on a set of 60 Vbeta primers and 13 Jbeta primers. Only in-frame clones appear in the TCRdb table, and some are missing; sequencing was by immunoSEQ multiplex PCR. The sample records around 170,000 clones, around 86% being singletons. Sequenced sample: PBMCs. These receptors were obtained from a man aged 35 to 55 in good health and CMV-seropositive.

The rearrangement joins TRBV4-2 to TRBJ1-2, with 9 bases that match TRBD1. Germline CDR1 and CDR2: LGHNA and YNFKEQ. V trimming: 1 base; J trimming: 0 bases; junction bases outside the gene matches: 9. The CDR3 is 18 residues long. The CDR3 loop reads CASSQASGTGKPNYGYTF. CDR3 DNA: TGTGCCAGCAGCCAAGCCTCAGGGACAGGGAAGCCTAACTATGGCTACACCTTC.

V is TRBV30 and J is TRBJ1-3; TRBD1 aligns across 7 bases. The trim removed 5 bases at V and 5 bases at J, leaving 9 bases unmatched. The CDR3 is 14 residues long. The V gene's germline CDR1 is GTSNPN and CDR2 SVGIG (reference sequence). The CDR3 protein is CAWERDSLRNTIYF. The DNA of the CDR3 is TGTGCCTGGGAAAGGGACAGTCTCCGAAACACCATATATTTT. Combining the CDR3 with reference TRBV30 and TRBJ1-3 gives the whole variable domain SQTIHQWPATLVQPVGSPLSLECTVEGTSNPNLYWYRQAAGRGLQLLFYSVGIGQISSEVPQNLSASRPQDRQFILSSKKLLLSDSGFYLCAWERDSLRNTIYFGEGSWLTVV.

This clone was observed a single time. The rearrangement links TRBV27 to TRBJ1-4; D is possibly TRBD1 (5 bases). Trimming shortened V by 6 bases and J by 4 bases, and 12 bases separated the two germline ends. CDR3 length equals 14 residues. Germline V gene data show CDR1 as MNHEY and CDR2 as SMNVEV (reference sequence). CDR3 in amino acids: CASRQTGDNEKLFF. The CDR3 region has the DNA TGTGCCAGCAGACAAACAGGAGATAATGAAAAACTGTTTTTT.

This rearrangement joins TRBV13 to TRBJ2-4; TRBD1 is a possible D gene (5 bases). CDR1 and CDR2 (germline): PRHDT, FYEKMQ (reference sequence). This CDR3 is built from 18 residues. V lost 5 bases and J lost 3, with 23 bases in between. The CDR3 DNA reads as TGTGCCAGCAGCCTTCCGCACGTAGGGGATGTGGGCAAAAACATTCAGTACTTC. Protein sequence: CASSLPHVGDVGKNIQYF.

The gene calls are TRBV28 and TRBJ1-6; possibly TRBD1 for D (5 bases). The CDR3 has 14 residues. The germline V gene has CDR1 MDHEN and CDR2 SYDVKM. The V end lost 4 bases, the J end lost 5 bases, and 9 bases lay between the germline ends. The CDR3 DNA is TGTGCCAGCAGTTGGGGCCTCGATAATTCACCCCTCCACTTT. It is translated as CASSWGLDNSPLHF. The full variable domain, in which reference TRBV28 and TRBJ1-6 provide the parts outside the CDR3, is DVKVTQSSRYLVKRTGEKVFLECVQDMDHENMFWYRQDPGLGLRLIYFSYDVKMKEKGDIPEGYSVSREKKERFSLILESASTNQTSMYLCASSWGLDNSPLHFGNGTRLTVT.

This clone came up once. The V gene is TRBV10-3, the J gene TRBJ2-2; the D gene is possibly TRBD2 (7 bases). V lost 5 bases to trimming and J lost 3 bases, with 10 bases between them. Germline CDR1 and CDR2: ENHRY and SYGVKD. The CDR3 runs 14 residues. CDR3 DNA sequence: TGTGCCATCAGTCGGGGGGCGGACACCGGGGAGCTGTTTTTT. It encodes CAISRGADTGELFF.

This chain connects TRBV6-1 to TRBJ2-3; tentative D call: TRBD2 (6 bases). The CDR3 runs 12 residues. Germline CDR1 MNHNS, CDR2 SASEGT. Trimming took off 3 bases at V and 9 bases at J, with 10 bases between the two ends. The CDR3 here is CASSEGGRTQYF. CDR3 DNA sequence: TGTGCCAGCAGTGAGGGGGGACGGACGCAGTATTTT.

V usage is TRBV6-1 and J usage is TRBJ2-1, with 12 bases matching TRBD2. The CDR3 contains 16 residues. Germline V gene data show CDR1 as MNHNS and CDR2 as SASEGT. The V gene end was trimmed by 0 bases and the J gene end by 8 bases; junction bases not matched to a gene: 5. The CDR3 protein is CASSEAASGGADEQFF. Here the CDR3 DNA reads TGTGCCAGCAGTGAAGCAGCTAGCGGGGGGGCTGATGAGCAGTTCTTC.

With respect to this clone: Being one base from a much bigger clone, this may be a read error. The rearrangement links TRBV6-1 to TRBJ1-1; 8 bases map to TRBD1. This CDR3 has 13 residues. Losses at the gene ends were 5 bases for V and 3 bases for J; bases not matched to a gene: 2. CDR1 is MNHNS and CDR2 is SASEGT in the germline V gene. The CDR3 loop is CASSRQGYTEAFF. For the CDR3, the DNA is TGTGCCAGCAGTCGACAGGGGTACACTGAAGCTTTCTTT.

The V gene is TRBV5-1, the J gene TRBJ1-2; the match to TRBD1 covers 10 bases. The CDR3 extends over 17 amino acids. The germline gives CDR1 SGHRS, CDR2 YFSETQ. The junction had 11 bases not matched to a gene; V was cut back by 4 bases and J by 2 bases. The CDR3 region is CASSPRIRDRGNYGYTF. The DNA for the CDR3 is TGCGCCAGCAGCCCCAGAATCCGGGACAGGGGCAACTATGGCTACACCTTC.

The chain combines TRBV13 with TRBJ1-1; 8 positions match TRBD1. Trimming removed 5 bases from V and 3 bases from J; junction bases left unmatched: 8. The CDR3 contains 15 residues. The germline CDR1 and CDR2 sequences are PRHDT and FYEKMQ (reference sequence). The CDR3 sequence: CASSTGQGTDTEAFF. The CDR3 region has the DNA TGTGCCAGCAGCACCGGACAGGGAACGGACACTGAAGCTTTCTTT.

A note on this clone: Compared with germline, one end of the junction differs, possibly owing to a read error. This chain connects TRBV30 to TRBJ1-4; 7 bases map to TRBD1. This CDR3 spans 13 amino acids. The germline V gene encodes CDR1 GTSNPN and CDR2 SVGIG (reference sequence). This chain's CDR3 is CAWSVQGGEELFF. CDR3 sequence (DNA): TGTGCCTGGAGTGTTCAGGGGGGTGAAGAACTGTTTTTT.

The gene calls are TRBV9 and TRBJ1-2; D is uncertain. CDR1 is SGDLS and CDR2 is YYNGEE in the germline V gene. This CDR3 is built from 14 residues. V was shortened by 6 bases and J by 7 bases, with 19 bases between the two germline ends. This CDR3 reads CASTRGVDAGGYTF. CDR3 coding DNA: TGTGCCAGCACTCGGGGAGTCGACGCGGGTGGCTACACCTTC.

The CDR3, as DNA: TGTGCCAGCAGCCCCCGACAGGGCCCTTCTAATTCACCCCTCCACTTT. Translating gives CASSPRQGPSNSPLHF. The gene calls are TRBV14 and TRBJ1-6; TRBD1 agrees at 7 bases. The germline gives CDR1 SGHDN, CDR2 FVKESK. The CDR3 sequence is 16 residues long. The trim removed 4 bases at V and 6 bases at J, leaving 9 bases unmatched.

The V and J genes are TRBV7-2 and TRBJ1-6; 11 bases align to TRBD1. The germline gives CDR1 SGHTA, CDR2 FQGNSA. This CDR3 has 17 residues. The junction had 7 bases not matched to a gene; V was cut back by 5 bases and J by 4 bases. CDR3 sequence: CASSRRDRGIYNSPLHF. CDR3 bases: TGTGCCAGCAGCCGAAGGGACAGGGGGATTTATAATTCACCCCTCCACTTT.

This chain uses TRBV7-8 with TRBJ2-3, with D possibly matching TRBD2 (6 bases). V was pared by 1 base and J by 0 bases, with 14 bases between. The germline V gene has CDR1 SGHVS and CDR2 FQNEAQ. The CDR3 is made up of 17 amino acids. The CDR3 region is CASSLEVRGSSTDTQYF. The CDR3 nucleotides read TGTGCCAGCAGCTTAGAAGTTCGGGGGAGTAGCACAGATACGCAGTATTTT.

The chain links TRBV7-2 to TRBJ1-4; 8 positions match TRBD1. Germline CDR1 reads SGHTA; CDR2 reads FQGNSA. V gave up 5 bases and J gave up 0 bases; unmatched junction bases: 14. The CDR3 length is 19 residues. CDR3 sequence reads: CASSLKTGVGFATNEKLFF. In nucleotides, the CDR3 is TGTGCCAGCAGCCTCAAGACAGGGGTCGGGTTTGCAACTAATGAAAAACTGTTTTTT. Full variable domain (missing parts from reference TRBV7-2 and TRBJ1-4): GAGVSQSPSNKVTEKGKDVELRCDPISGHTALYWYRQSLGQGLEFLIYFQGNSAPDKSGLPSDRFSAERTGGSVSTLTIQRTQQEDSAVYLCASSLKTGVGFATNEKLFFGSGTQLSVL.

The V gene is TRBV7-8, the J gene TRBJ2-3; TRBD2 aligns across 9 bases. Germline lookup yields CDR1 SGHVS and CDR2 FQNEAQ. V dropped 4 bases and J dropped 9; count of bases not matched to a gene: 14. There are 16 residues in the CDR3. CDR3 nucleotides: TGTGCCAGCAGCTCCTATTCGGGCGGGGGGGCCCGGACGCAGTATTTT. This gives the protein CASSSYSGGGARTQYF.

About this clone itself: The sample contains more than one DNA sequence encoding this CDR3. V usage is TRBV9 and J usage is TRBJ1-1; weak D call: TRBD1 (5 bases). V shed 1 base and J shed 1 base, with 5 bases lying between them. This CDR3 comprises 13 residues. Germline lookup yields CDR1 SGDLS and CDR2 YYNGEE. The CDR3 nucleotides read TGTGCCAGCAGCGTAACAGGGAACACTGAAGCTTTCTTT. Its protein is CASSVTGNTEAFF.

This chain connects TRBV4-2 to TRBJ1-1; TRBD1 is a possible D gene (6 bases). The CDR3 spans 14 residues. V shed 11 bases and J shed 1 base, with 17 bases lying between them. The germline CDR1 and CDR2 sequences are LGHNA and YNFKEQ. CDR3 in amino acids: CASQDGGPNTEAFF. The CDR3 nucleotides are TGTGCCTCCCAGGACGGGGGGCCGAACACTGAAGCTTTCTTT.